One and the same sample provided the 23 T cell receptor beta chains below, sequenced in a study of T-cell reconstitution after alpha-beta-depleted transplantation in children. Molecular barcoding with unique molecular identifiers was used for the TCRbeta library. TCRdb itself ran the PCR reads through MiXCR, one entry per CDR3 protein. This table has 200,000 to 250,000 distinct CDR3 sequences, approximately 6.9% appearing once. Sample: PBMCs, taken before TCRalphabeta/CD19-depleted stem cell transplant. All receptors derive from a boy between 2 and 10 years old with acute lymphoblastic leukemia, due to receive a stem cell transplant.

In DNA, the CDR3 is TGTGCCAGCAGGGGGATGACAGGGTGGAATGGCTACACCTTC. It codes for CASRGMTGWNGYTF. The chain has TRBV27 and TRBJ1-2, with 7 positions matching TRBD1. CDR1 is MNHEY, CDR2 SMNVEV, per germline (reference sequence). This CDR3 is built from 14 residues. V lost 6 bases, J lost 6 bases, and 10 bases stayed unmatched.

This clonotype was detected many times. The chain is built from TRBV28 and TRBJ2-6; TRBD1 matches at 10 bases. Germline values: CDR1 MDHEN, CDR2 SYDVKM. The CDR3 is made up of 18 amino acids. Germline trimming cut 3 bases from V and 0 bases from J; bases unmatched to any gene: 5. The CDR3 DNA follows: TGTGCCAGCAGTTTCCCTGGGACAGGGGTCTCTGGGGCCAACGTCCTGACTTTC. This gives the protein CASSFPGTGVSGANVLTF.

In this sample, this clonotype turned up a few times. Here the CDR3 omits its conserved ending phenylalanine or tryptophan, so a read error is the likely source. The chain has TRBV29-1 and TRBJ1-5; D is uncertain. With 5 bases removed from V and 11 bases from J, the gap between germline ends came to 16 bases. The CDR3 spans 12 residues. Germline CDR1 reads SQVTM; CDR2 reads ANQGSEA. The DNA for the CDR3 is TGCAGCGTTTCCGGGCCCGAAAGGACCCAGCATATT. This gives the protein CSVSGPERTQHI.

The CDR3: CASSLAPEGPYEQYF. As DNA, the CDR3 is TGTGCCAGCTCACTGGCTCCGGAGGGACCCTACGAGCAGTACTTC. V is TRBV18 and J is TRBJ2-7; possibly TRBD2 for D (6 bases). Trimming took off 4 bases at V and 2 bases at J, with 15 bases between the two ends. CDR1 and CDR2 from the germline V gene are KGHSH and LQKENI. The CDR3 runs 15 residues. The entire variable domain, with the rest obtained from reference TRBV18 and TRBJ2-7, is as follows: NAGVMQNPRHLVRRRGQEARLRCSPMKGHSHVYWYRQLPEEGLKFMVYLQKENIIDESGMPKERFSAEFPKEGPSILRIQQVVRGDSAAYFCASSLAPEGPYEQYFGPGTRLTVT.

In its sample, this clonotype was seen many times. This chain joins TRBV10-2 and TRBJ2-5; D gene ambiguous. In germline, CDR1 is WSHSY, CDR2 SAAADI. Trimming stripped 8 bases from V and 5 bases from J, with 18 bases between. The CDR3 runs to 14 residues. CDR3 loop: CASAIGGPWETQYF. In DNA form, the CDR3 reads TGCGCCAGCGCGATCGGCGGTCCCTGGGAGACCCAGTACTTC.

The sample holds a few counts of this clonotype. The V call is TRBV20-1, the J call TRBJ2-1; 7 bases line up with TRBD2. Losses at the gene ends were 0 bases for V and 8 bases for J; bases not matched to a gene: 7. Germline values: CDR1 DFQATT, CDR2 SNEGSKA (reference sequence). The CDR3 covers 14 residues. This CDR3 reads CSARDPVTSYEQFF. Here the CDR3 DNA reads TGCAGTGCTAGAGATCCCGTGACTAGCTATGAGCAGTTCTTC.

The chain employs TRBV10-3 and TRBJ1-2; D uncertain. The germline V gene encodes CDR1 ENHRY and CDR2 SYGVKD. V shed 3 bases and J shed 5 bases, with 7 bases lying between them. This CDR3 is 12 amino acids long. The CDR3 loop reads CAISEGHYGYTF. CDR3 in DNA: TGTGCCATCAGTGAAGGCCATTATGGCTACACCTTC.

This clonotype was seen at least ten times. This chain uses TRBV15 with TRBJ2-1; D uncertain. The length of the CDR3 is 15 residues. V was cut by 10 bases and J by 1 base, with 17 bases left in between. Germline CDR1 is LNHNV and CDR2 is YYDKDF (reference sequence). The CDR3 DNA reads as TGTGCCATCCGACCGGGCGGTGTTTCCTACAATGAGCAGTTCTTC. Protein: CAIRPGGVSYNEQFF.

The chain is built from TRBV10-3 and TRBJ2-5; 9 bases agree with TRBD2. The CDR3 length is 16 residues. Germline loops: CDR1 ENHRY, CDR2 SYGVKD. Trimming took 5 bases from V and 5 from J; bases not matched to a gene: 12. CDR3 sequence: CAISIAGVDFGETQYF. The CDR3 DNA sequence: TGTGCCATCAGTATAGCGGGAGTTGATTTCGGGGAGACCCAGTACTTC.

This clonotype showed up just a few times. V is TRBV9 and J is TRBJ1-4; TRBD1 matches 7 bases. The V gene's germline CDR1 is SGDLS and CDR2 YYNGEE. The length of the CDR3 is 15 residues. After removal of 3 bases from V and 3 bases from J, the junction contained 5 bases not matched to a gene. The CDR3 is CASSGWDSANEKLFF. CDR3 nucleotide sequence: TGTGCCAGCAGCGGCTGGGACAGCGCTAATGAAAAACTGTTTTTT. The full variable domain, its missing parts supplied by reference TRBV9 and TRBJ1-4, is DSGVTQTPKHLITATGQRVTLRCSPRSGDLSVYWYQQSLDQGLQFLIQYYNGEERAKGNILERFSAQQFPDLHSELNLSSLELGDSALYFCASSGWDSANEKLFFGSGTQLSVL.

This clonotype appeared many times. The genes are TRBV12-3 or TRBV12-4 and TRBJ1-5; no firm D call. V was pared by 2 bases and J by 2 bases, with 16 bases between. The CDR3 sequence is 17 residues long. The CDR3: CASSLRLHQAGNQPQHF. The DNA for the CDR3 is TGTGCCAGCAGTTTACGCCTCCACCAGGCCGGCAATCAGCCCCAGCATTTT.

For this clonotype: A much larger clonotype is one base distant, so this may be a read error. This rearrangement joins TRBV20-1 to TRBJ2-5, with a tentative D call TRBD1 (5 bases). This CDR3 comprises 13 residues. Germline assignment: CDR1 DFQATT and CDR2 SNEGSKA (reference sequence). The CDR3 region has the DNA TGCAGTGCTAGTCAGCAGGGTTCAGAGACCCTGTACTTC. Amino acids: CSASQQGSETLYF.

This clonotype was seen more than once but under ten times. Written as DNA, the CDR3 is TGTGCCAGCAGTACCGCGACTAGCCTCCAGTTCTTC. Translated: CASSTATSLQFF. The chain uses TRBV28 and TRBJ2-1, with 7 bases matching TRBD2. The CDR3 loop spans 12 amino acids. V shed 5 bases and J 13 bases; nucleotides not matched to a gene: 8. Germline CDR1 reads MDHEN; CDR2 reads SYDVKM.

V is TRBV20-1 and J is TRBJ1-6; 9 positions agree with TRBD1. The CDR3 loop spans 15 amino acids. With V trimmed by 3 bases and J by 10 bases, 10 bases remained unmatched. In germline, CDR1 is DFQATT, CDR2 SNEGSKA (reference sequence). The CDR3 bases are TGCAGTGCTAGGGGCCGGACAGGGGCGGGCTCACCCCTCCACTTT. Protein product: CSARGRTGAGSPLHF.

This clonotype has a count of ten or more. The CDR3 nucleotides are TGTGCCAGCAGTTTATTCGGGGGCTCCTACAATGAGCAGTTCTTC. Protein sequence: CASSLFGGSYNEQFF. The genes are TRBV27 and TRBJ2-1; D might be TRBD2 (6 bases). CDR1 and CDR2 from the germline V gene are MNHEY and SMNVEV (reference sequence). The CDR3 is 15 amino acids. With 1 base removed from V and 0 bases from J, the gap between germline ends came to 7 bases.

This clonotype has a count of ten or more. The gene calls are TRBV7-2 and TRBJ1-4; D may be TRBD1 (5 bases). Trimming took 4 bases from V and 4 from J, leaving 10 bases between them. There are 14 residues in the CDR3. The V gene's germline CDR1 is SGHTA and CDR2 FQGNSA. CDR3 loop: CASSSWDGNEKLFF. CDR3 in DNA: TGTGCCAGCAGCTCCTGGGACGGTAATGAAAAACTGTTTTTT.

This clonotype was seen more than once but under ten times. The rearrangement uses TRBV9 and TRBJ1-1; D remains ambiguous. This CDR3 region has 13 residues. V gave up 0 bases and J gave up 5 bases, with 8 bases separating them. CDR1 is SGDLS and CDR2 is YYNGEE in the germline V gene. This chain's CDR3 is CASSVVKGTEAFF. In DNA, the CDR3 is TGTGCCAGCAGCGTAGTTAAGGGAACTGAAGCTTTCTTT. The full variable domain, rest sourced from reference TRBV9 and TRBJ1-1, is DSGVTQTPKHLITATGQRVTLRCSPRSGDLSVYWYQQSLDQGLQFLIQYYNGEERAKGNILERFSAQQFPDLHSELNLSSLELGDSALYFCASSVVKGTEAFFGQGTRLTVV.

This clonotype was seen at least ten times. The chain uses TRBV7-9 and TRBJ2-3; the D is unclear. The CDR3 contains 15 residues. Trimming pared 2 bases from V and 1 base from J, leaving 10 bases between. Per germline, CDR1 SEHNR and CDR2 FQNEAQ (reference sequence). CDR3 bases: TGTGCCAGCAGCTTACGGCTGGGTCGCACAGATACGCAGTATTTT. Translating gives CASSLRLGRTDTQYF.

There are many counts of this clonotype. The chain has TRBV7-2 and TRBJ1-2, with 8 bases that match TRBD1. V lost 3 bases and J lost 2; bases outside the gene matches: 2. Germline V gene sequence: CDR1 SGHTA, CDR2 FQGNSA. The CDR3 length is 14 residues. The CDR3 reads CASSLTGVNYGYTF. CDR3 nucleotide sequence: TGTGCCAGCAGCTTGACAGGGGTGAACTATGGCTACACCTTC.

This clonotype was recorded many times. The chain is built from TRBV28 and TRBJ2-5; TRBD2 matches 12 bases. This CDR3 spans 16 amino acids. CDR1 is MDHEN, CDR2 SYDVKM, per germline. With V trimmed by 5 bases and J by 4 bases, 8 bases remained unmatched. Here the CDR3 reads CASSSLAGGQAETQYF. CDR3 sequence (DNA): TGTGCCAGCAGTAGTCTAGCGGGGGGGCAGGCAGAGACCCAGTACTTC.

The table lists this clonotype with many counts. CDR3 sequence reads: CATSREVGPLHF. The CDR3 bases are TGTGCCACCAGCAGAGAGGTTGGTCCCCTCCACTTT. The V and J genes are TRBV15 and TRBJ1-6, with D hard to call. The CDR3 contains 12 residues. The V gene lost 0 bases and the J gene lost 13 bases, with 7 bases spanning the gap. The germline gives CDR1 LNHNV, CDR2 YYDKDF (reference sequence).

This clonotype has a handful of counts. This chain connects TRBV20-1 to TRBJ1-1; weak D call: TRBD1 (6 bases). This CDR3 region has 15 residues. The ends were cut back, 5 bases at V and 4 bases at J, with 20 bases in the middle. CDR1 is DFQATT and CDR2 is SNEGSKA in the germline V gene (reference sequence). CDR3 DNA sequence: TGCAGTGCTCAGCCACTCACAGGGCGGACCACTGAAGCTTTCTTT. It yields the protein CSAQPLTGRTTEAFF.

This clonotype was seen repeatedly, ten times or more. The chain employs TRBV7-2 and TRBJ2-7; 7 bases match TRBD2. This CDR3 comprises 14 residues. Germline assignment: CDR1 SGHTA and CDR2 FQGNSA. V gave up 1 base and J gave up 12 bases; unmatched junction bases: 12. The CDR3 DNA is TGTGCCAGCAGCTTAGAGGGACTACATCCTAGGGCGTACTTC. This translates into CASSLEGLHPRAYF.